These 22 T cell receptor beta chains originate from one sample sequenced in a study of shared clonotypes between healthy human individuals. The method was immunoSEQ multiplex PCR; TCRdb's version includes in-frame clones alone and lacks a portion of them. The sample contains some 2,500,000 clones, 85% to 95% of which appear only once. The sample taken for sequencing was naive CD4+ T cells from PBMCs. Subset noted: CD45RA+ positively selected. These TCRs come from a man in his late teens or twenties in good health. Some clones in this sample may be carry-over from other donors' samples.

This rearrangement joins TRBV29-1 to TRBJ1-3; TRBD1 is a possible D gene (5 bases). CDR3 length equals 14 residues. The V and J ends lost 4 bases and 8 bases respectively, with 18 bases between them. CDR1 and CDR2 from the germline V gene are SQVTM and ANQGSEA. The CDR3 loop reads CSVVGTLPGDTIYF. The CDR3 DNA reads as TGCAGCGTTGTAGGGACTCTTCCTGGGGACACCATATATTTT.

The chain combines TRBV27 with TRBJ1-2; D possibly corresponds to TRBD1 (5 bases). This CDR3 has 13 residues. CDR1 is MNHEY, CDR2 SMNVEV, per germline (reference sequence). V was pared by 6 bases and J by 2 bases, with 10 bases between. The CDR3 spells CASRLQGNYGYTF. The CDR3 DNA reads TGTGCCAGCAGACTGCAGGGAAACTATGGCTACACCTTC.

The CDR3 sequence is CASSPQGSPSYNEQFF. The CDR3 DNA sequence: TGTGCCAGCAGCCCCCAGGGGTCCCCGTCCTACAATGAGCAGTTCTTC. The V gene is TRBV7-3, the J gene TRBJ2-1; D possibly corresponds to TRBD1 (6 bases). Germline assignment: CDR1 SGHTA and CDR2 FQGTGA. Deletions cut 5 bases from V and 1 base from J, with 15 bases between. This CDR3 has 16 amino acids.

This chain joins TRBV30 and TRBJ1-5; a possible D gene is TRBD1 (6 bases). The CDR3 covers 14 residues. Germline lookup yields CDR1 GTSNPN and CDR2 SVGIG (reference sequence). Trimming stripped 2 bases from V and 3 bases from J, with 11 bases between. CDR3: CAWSPGQPNQPQHF. DNA for the CDR3: TGTGCCTGGAGTCCTGGACAGCCCAATCAGCCCCAGCATTTT.

This chain uses TRBV29-1 with TRBJ2-3, with 13 nucleotides matching TRBD2. Trimming cost V 6 bases and J 5 bases; bases outside gene matches: 8. The germline V gene encodes CDR1 SQVTM and CDR2 ANQGSEA. The CDR3 spans 15 residues. The CDR3 bases are TGCAGCGTCGCTAGGACTAGCGGGAGTGAAGATACGCAGTATTTT. Amino acid sequence: CSVARTSGSEDTQYF.

This clone appeared a single time. The rearrangement uses TRBV6-1 and TRBJ1-2; D may be TRBD1 (5 bases). The V end lost 4 bases, the J end lost 7 bases, and 16 bases lay between the germline ends. CDR3 length: 14 residues. Germline CDR1 reads MNHNS; CDR2 reads SASEGT. In DNA, the CDR3 is TGTGCCAGCAGTGCCCACAGCGGAGGGGCTGGCTACACCTTC. Translation gives CASSAHSGGAGYTF.

This clone showed up just once. The V gene is TRBV30, the J gene TRBJ1-2, with a weak D call TRBD1 (5 bases). The CDR3 contains 16 residues. With 0 bases removed from V and 5 bases from J, the gap between germline ends came to 19 bases. Germline assignment: CDR1 GTSNPN and CDR2 SVGIG (reference sequence). CDR3 sequence reads: CAWSVPSDIISYGYTF. CDR3 in DNA: TGTGCCTGGAGTGTACCCTCGGACATAATCAGTTATGGCTACACCTTC.

As concerns this clone: Different DNA sequences within this sample yield the same CDR3. The chain is built from TRBV11-2 and TRBJ1-1; maybe TRBD1 (5 bases). Germline V gives CDR1 SGHAT, CDR2 FQNNGV. Trimming left V 5 bases short and J 0 bases short, with 13 bases between. This CDR3 is 15 amino acids long. Written as DNA, the CDR3 is TGTGCCAGCAGCCTCTCGGGACGGATGAACACTGAAGCTTTCTTT. Encoded protein: CASSLSGRMNTEAFF.

V and J are TRBV9 and TRBJ1-1; perhaps TRBD1 as D (5 bases). V was pared by 4 bases and J by 5 bases, with 15 bases between. The CDR3 contains 14 residues. Germline loops: CDR1 SGDLS, CDR2 YYNGEE. This CDR3 reads CASSPQPGGTEAFF. The CDR3 DNA is TGTGCCAGCAGCCCCCAACCCGGGGGGACTGAAGCTTTCTTT.

A note on this clone: The sample holds other DNA sequences that translate to the same CDR3. This chain connects TRBV7-3 to TRBJ2-1; TRBD2 is a possible D gene (5 bases). V was trimmed by 5 bases and J by 0 bases, leaving 11 bases between them. Germline loops: CDR1 SGHTA, CDR2 FQGTGA. This CDR3 comprises 15 residues. CDR3 sequence reads: CASSLLGSSYNEQFF. The DNA for the CDR3 is TGTGCCAGCAGCCTTTTAGGGAGCTCCTACAATGAGCAGTTCTTC. Full variable domain (remainder filled in from reference TRBV7-3 and TRBJ2-1): GAGVSQTPSNKVTEKGKYVELRCDPISGHTALYWYRQSLGQGPEFLIYFQGTGAADDSGLPNDRFFAVRPEGSVSTLKIQRTERGDSAVYLCASSLLGSSYNEQFFGPGTRLTVL.

CDR3 region: CASSPEGYTYGYTF. Written as DNA, the CDR3 is TGTGCCAGCTCACCAGAAGGTTATACGTATGGCTACACCTTC. The J gene is TRBJ1-2, the V gene TRBV18; D not resolved. V lost 2 bases and J lost 5, with 12 bases in between. Looked up from germline, CDR1 is KGHSH and CDR2 is LQKENI. The CDR3 contains 14 residues.

The chain has TRBV9 and TRBJ2-1, with 11 positions matching TRBD2. The CDR3 is 16 amino acids. Losses at the gene ends were 3 bases for V and 3 bases for J; bases not matched to a gene: 5. Germline CDR1 reads SGDLS; CDR2 reads YYNGEE. CDR3 in amino acids: CASSGTGLADYNEQFF. The CDR3 nucleotides read TGTGCCAGCAGCGGGACGGGACTAGCGGACTACAATGAGCAGTTCTTC.

The chain employs TRBV7-9 and TRBJ2-7; TRBD1 aligns across 7 bases. The CDR3 length is 14 residues. After removal of 5 bases from V and 5 bases from J, the junction contained 9 bases not matched to a gene. Germline CDR1 is SEHNR and CDR2 is FQNEAQ (reference sequence). The CDR3, as DNA: TGTGCCAGCAGCCCTTGGGACAGAGACCACGAGCAGTACTTC. As protein: CASSPWDRDHEQYF.

The genes are TRBV6-1 and TRBJ2-7, with a possible D match to TRBD1 (5 bases). The length of the CDR3 is 16 residues. Trimming took 2 bases from V and 3 from J, leaving 17 bases between them. Germline V gene data show CDR1 as MNHNS and CDR2 as SASEGT. The DNA of the CDR3 is TGTGCCAGCAGTGAAATGGGGCGGCTGGGGTTCTACGAGCAGTACTTC. The encoded protein is CASSEMGRLGFYEQYF.

Notes on this clone: One end of the junction varies from germline; a read error may be responsible. The rearrangement joins TRBV2 to TRBJ2-7; maybe TRBD2 (7 bases). The CDR3 contains 17 residues. Germline CDR1 reads SNHLY; CDR2 reads FYNNEI. The CDR3 nucleotides read TGTGCCAGCAGGGGGGGCGGGAGAATTGGGGTATCCTCCGAGCAGTACTTC. This encodes CASRGGGRIGVSSEQYF.

This chain links TRBV6-5 with TRBJ2-3, with 7 bases that match TRBD1. Germline V gene data show CDR1 as MNHEY and CDR2 as SVGAGI. The CDR3 consists of 15 residues. V shed 6 bases and J 2 bases; nucleotides not matched to a gene: 8. The CDR3 DNA sequence: TGTGCCAGCAGGTACCGAGGGACAGTCACAGATACGCAGTATTTT. Its protein is CASRYRGTVTDTQYF.

The gene calls are TRBV5-1 and TRBJ2-1; 10 bases agree with TRBD2. CDR3 length equals 16 residues. In germline, CDR1 is SGHRS, CDR2 YFSETQ. The J segment lost 6 bases and the V segment lost 8 bases, leaving 14 bases of the junction unmatched. The CDR3 DNA sequence: TGCGCCAGTACTAACCTCCCGGGACTAGCGTCCAATGAGCAGTTCTTC. It codes for CASTNLPGLASNEQFF.

This clone is a singleton in its sample. This chain uses TRBV6-5 with TRBJ2-3; the match to TRBD2 covers 11 bases. Germline lookup yields CDR1 MNHEY and CDR2 SVGAGI. Unmatched junction bases numbered 6, after V lost 6 bases and J lost 4 bases. This CDR3 spans 15 amino acids. CDR3 in amino acids: CASRHPGLAADTQYF. CDR3 in DNA: TGTGCCAGCAGGCACCCGGGACTAGCGGCAGATACGCAGTATTTT.

The chain is built from TRBV6-6 and TRBJ2-5; D is possibly TRBD1 or TRBD2 (5 bases each). Germline-derived CDR1 and CDR2 are MNHNY and SVGAGI (reference sequence). The CDR3 covers 13 residues. V was trimmed by 6 bases and J by 5 bases, leaving 13 bases between them. DNA for the CDR3: TGTGCCAGCAGCGGGGCCCCTCGGGAGACCCAGTACTTC. This gives the protein CASSGAPRETQYF.

V usage is TRBV5-4 and J usage is TRBJ2-7; D not resolved. Trimming took off 0 bases at V and 2 bases at J, with 6 bases between the two ends. The CDR3 runs to 13 residues. Germline V lookup: CDR1 SGHNT, CDR2 YYREEE (reference sequence). CDR3 in DNA: TGTGCCAGCAGCTTGGACAGTCCCTACGAGCAGTACTTC. Residues: CASSLDSPYEQYF.

V usage is TRBV7-2 and J usage is TRBJ2-7; D might be TRBD2 (5 bases). The CDR3 is 12 amino acids. Per the germline V gene, CDR1 is SGHTA and CDR2 is FQGNSA. V was trimmed by 3 bases and J by 10 bases, leaving 13 bases between them. CDR3 nucleotides: TGTGCCAGCAGCTTCCTAGCTGCAAGACAGTACTTC. It translates to CASSFLAARQYF.

The rearrangement joins TRBV7-9 to TRBJ2-7; 9 nucleotides match TRBD1. CDR1 is SEHNR, CDR2 FQNEAQ, per germline (reference sequence). This CDR3 is built from 14 residues. The V gene end was trimmed by 3 bases and the J gene end by 2 bases; junction bases not matched to a gene: 2. In DNA, the CDR3 is TGTGCCAGCAGCTTTGGGACAGGGCCCTACGAGCAGTACTTC. Its translation is CASSFGTGPYEQYF.